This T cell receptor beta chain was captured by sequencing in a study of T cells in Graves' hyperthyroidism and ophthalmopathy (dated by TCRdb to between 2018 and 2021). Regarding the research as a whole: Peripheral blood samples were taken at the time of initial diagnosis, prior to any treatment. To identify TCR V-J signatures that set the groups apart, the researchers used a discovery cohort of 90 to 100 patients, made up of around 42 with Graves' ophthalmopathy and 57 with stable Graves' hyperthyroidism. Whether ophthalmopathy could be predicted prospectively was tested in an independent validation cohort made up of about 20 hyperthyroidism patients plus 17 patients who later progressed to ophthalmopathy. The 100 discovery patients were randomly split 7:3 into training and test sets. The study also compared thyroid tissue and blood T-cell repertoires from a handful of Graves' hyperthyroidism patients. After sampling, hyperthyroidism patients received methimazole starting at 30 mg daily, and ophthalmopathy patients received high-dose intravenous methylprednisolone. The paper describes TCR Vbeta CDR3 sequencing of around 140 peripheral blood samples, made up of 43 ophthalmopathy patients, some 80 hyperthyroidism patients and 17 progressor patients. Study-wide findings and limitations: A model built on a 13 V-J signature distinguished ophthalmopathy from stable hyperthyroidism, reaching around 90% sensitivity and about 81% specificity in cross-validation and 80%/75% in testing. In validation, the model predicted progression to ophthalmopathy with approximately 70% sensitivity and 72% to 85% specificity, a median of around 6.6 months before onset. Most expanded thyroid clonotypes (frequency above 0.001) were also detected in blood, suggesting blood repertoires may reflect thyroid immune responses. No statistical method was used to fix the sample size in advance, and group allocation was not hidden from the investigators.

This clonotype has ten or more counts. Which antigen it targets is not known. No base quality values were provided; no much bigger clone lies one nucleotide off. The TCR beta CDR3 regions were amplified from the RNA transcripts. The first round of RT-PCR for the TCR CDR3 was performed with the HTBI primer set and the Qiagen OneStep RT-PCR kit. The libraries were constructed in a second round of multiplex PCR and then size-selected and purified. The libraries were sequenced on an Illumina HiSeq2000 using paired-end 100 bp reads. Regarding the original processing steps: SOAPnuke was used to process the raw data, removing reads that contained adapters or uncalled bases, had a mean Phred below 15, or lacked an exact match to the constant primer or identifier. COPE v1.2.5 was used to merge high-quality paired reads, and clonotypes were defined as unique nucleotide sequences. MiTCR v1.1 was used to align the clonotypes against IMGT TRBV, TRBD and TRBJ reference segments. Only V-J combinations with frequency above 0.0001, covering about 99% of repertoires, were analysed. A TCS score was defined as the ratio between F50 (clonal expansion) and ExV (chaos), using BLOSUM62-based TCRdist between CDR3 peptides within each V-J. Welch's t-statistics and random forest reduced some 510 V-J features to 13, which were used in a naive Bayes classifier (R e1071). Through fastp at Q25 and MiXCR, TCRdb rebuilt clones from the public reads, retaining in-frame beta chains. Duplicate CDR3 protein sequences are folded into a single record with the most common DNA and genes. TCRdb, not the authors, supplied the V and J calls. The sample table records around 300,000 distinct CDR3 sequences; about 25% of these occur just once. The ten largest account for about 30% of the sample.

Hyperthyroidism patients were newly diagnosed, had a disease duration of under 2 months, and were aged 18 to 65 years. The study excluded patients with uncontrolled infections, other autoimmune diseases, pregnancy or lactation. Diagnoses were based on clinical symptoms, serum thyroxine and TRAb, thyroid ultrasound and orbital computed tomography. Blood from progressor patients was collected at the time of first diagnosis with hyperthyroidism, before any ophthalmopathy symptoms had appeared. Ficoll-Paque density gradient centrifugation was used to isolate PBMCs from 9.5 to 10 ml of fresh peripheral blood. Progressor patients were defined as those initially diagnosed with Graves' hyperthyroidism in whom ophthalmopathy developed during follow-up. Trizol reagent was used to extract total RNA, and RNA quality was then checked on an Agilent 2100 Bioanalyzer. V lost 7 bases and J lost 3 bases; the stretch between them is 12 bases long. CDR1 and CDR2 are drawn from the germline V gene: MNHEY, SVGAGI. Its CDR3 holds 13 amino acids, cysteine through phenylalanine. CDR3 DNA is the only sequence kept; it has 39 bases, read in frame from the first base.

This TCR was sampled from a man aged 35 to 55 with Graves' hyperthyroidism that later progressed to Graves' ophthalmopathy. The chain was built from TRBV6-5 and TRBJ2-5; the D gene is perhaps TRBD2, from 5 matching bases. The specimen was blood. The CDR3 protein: CASNMEAEETQYF. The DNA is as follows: TGTGCCAGCAACATGGAGGCAGAAGAGACCCAGTACTTC.